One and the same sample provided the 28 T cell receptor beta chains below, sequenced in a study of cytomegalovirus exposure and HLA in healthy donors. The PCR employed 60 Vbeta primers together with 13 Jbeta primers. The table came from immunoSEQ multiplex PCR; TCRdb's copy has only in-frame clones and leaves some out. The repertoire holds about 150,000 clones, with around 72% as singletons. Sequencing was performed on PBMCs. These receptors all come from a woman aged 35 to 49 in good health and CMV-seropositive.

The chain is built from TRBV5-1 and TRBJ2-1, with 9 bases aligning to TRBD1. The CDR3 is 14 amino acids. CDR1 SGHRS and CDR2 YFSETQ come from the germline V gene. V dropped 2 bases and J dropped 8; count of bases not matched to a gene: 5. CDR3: CASSLGQGSDEQFF. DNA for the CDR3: TGCGCCAGCAGCTTAGGACAGGGGTCGGATGAGCAGTTCTTC. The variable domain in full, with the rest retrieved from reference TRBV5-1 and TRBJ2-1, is KAGVTQTPRYLIKTRGQQVTLSCSPISGHRSVSWYQQTPGQGLQFLFEYFSETQRNKGNFPGRFSGRQFSNSRSEMNVSTLELGDSALYLCASSLGQGSDEQFFGPGTRLTVL.

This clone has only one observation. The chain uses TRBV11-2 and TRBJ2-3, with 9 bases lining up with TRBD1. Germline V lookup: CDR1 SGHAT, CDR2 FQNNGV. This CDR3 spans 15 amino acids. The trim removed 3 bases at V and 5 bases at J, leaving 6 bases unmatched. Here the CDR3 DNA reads TGTGCCAGCAGCTTTCGGGGACAGGGAGGAGATACGCAGTATTTT. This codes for CASSFRGQGGDTQYF.

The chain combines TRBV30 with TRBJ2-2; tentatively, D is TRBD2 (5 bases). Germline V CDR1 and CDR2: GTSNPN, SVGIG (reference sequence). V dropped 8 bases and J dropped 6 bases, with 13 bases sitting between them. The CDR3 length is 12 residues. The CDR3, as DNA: TGTGCCCTGCAACGGGGATCCGGGGAGCTGTTTTTT. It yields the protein CALQRGSGELFF.

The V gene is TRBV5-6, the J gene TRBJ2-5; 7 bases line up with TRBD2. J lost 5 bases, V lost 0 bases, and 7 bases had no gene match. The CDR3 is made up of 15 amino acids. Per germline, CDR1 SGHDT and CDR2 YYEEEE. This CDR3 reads CASSLGQRGGETQYF. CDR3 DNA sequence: TGTGCCAGCAGCTTGGGTCAGCGGGGAGGCGAGACCCAGTACTTC. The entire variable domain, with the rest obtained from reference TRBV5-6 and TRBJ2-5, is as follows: DAGVTQSPTHLIKTRGQQVTLRCSPKSGHDTVSWYQQALGQGPQFIFQYYEEEERQRGNFPDRFSGHQFPNYSSELNVNALLLGDSALYLCASSLGQRGGETQYFGPGTRLLVL.

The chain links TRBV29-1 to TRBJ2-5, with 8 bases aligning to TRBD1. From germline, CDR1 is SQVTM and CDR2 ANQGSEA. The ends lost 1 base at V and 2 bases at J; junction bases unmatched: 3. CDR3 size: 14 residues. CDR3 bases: TGCAGCGTTGAAGGGACAGGGTGGCAAGAGACCCAGTACTTC. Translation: CSVEGTGWQETQYF.

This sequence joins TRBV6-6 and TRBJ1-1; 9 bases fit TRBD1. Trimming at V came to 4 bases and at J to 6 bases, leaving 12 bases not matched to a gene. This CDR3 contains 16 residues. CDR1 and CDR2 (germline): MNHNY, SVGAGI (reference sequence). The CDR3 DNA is TGTGCCAGCAGTTCTCGCCTACAGGGGGCAGGAGCTGAAGCTTTCTTT. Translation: CASSSRLQGAGAEAFF.

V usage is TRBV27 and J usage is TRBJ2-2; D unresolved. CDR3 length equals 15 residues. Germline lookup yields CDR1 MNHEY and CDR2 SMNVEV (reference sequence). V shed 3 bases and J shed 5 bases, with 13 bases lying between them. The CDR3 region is CASSFYGSMTGELFF. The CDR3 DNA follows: TGTGCCAGCAGTTTCTACGGGTCTATGACCGGGGAGCTGTTTTTT.

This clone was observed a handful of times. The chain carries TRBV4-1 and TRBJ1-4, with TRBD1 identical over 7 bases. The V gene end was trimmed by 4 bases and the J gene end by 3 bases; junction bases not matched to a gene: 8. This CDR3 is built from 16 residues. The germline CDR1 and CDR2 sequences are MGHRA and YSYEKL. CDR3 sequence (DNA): TGCGCCAGCAGCCTAGGGACAGCCAGCTCTAATGAAAAACTGTTTTTT. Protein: CASSLGTASSNEKLFF.

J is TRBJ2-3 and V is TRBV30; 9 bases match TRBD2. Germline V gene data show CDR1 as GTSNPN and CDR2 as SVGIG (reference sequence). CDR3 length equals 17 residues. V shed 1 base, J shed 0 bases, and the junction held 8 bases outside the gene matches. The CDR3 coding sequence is TGTGCCTGGAGTGGTTATAGCGGGGGCCTTAGCACAGATACGCAGTATTTT. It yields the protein CAWSGYSGGLSTDTQYF.

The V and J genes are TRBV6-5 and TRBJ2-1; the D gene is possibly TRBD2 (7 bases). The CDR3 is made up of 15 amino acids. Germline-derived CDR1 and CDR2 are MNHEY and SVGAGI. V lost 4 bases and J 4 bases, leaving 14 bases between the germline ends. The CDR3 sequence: CASSSLGGRYNEQFF. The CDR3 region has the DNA TGTGCCAGCAGTTCTTTGGGGGGGCGTTACAATGAGCAGTTCTTC.

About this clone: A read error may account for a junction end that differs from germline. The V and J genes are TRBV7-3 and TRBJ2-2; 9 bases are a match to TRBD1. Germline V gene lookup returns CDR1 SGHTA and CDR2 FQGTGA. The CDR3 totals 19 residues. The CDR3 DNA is TGTGCCAGCAGCGTAACCGGGACAGGGTCTCCGTTTGGAACCGGGGAGCTGTTTTTT. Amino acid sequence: CASSVTGTGSPFGTGELFF.

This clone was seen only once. CDR3 sequence reads: CASSYTGTSRGEQFF. Written as DNA, the CDR3 is TGTGCCAGCAGTTACACCGGGACTAGTCGGGGAGAGCAGTTCTTC. This chain connects TRBV6-5 to TRBJ2-1, with 8 positions matching TRBD2. Germline V gene lookup returns CDR1 MNHEY and CDR2 SVGAGI. V lost 2 bases to trimming and J lost 10 bases; unmatched junction nucleotides: 10. This CDR3 spans 15 amino acids.

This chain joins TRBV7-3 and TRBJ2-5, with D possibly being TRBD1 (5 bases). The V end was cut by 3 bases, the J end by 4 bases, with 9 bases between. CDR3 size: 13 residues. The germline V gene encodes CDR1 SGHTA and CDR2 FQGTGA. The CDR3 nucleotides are TGTGCCAGCAGCTTTAGTCAGGGAGAGACCCAGTACTTC. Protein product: CASSFSQGETQYF.

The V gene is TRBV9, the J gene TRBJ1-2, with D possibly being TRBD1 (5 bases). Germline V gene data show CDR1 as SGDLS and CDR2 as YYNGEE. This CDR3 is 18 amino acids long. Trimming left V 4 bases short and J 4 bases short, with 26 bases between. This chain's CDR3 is CASSQNGAGAPRPYGYTF. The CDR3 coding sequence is TGTGCCAGCAGCCAAAATGGGGCAGGAGCTCCTCGTCCCTATGGCTACACCTTC.

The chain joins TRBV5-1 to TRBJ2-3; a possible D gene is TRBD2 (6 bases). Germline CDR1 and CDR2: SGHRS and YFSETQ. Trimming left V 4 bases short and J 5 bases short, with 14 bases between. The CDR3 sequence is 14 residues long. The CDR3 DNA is TGCGCCAGCAGCGGTGGAGGGGTGATAGATACGCAGTATTTT. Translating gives CASSGGGVIDTQYF.

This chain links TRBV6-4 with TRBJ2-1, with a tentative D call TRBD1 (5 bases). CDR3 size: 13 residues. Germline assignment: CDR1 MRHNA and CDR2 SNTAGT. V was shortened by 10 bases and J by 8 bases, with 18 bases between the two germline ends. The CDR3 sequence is CAIAWWGRYEQFF. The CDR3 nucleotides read TGTGCCATCGCGTGGTGGGGCCGGTATGAGCAGTTCTTC.

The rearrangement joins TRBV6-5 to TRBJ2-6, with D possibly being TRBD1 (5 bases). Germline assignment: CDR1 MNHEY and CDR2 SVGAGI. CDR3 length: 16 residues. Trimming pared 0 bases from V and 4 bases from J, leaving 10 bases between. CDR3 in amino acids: CASSYSGAGGANVLTF. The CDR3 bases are TGTGCCAGCAGTTACTCAGGTGCAGGGGGGGCCAACGTCCTGACTTTC.

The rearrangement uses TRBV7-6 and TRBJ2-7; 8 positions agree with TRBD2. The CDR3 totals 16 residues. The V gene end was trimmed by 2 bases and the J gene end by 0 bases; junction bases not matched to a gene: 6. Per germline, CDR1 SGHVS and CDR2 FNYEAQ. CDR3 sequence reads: CASSLFSGVNSYEQYF. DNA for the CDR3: TGTGCCAGCAGCTTATTTAGCGGGGTGAACTCCTACGAGCAGTACTTC.

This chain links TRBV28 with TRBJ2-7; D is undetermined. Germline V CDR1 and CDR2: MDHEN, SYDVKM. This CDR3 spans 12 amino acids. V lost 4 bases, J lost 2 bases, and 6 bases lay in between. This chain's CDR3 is CASSYFPYEQYF. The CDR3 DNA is TGTGCCAGCAGTTACTTTCCCTACGAGCAGTACTTC.

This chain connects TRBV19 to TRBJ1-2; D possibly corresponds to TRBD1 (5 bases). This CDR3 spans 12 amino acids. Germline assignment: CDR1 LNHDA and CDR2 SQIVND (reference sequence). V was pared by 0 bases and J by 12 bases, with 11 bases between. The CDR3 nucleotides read TGTGCCAGTAGTATAGACCACAGGATCCACACCTTC. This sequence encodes CASSIDHRIHTF. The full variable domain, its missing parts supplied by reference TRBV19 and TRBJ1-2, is DGGITQSPKYLFRKEGQNVTLSCEQNLNHDAMYWYRQDPGQGLRLIYYSQIVNDFQKGDIAEGYSVSREKKESFPLTVTSAQKNPTAFYLCASSIDHRIHTFGSGTRLTVV.

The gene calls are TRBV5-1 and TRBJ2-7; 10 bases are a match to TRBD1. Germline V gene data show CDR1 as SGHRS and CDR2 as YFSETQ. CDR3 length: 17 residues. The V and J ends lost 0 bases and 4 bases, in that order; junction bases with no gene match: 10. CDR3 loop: CASSLENRQGAWYEQYF. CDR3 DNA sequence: TGCGCCAGCAGCTTGGAAAATCGACAGGGGGCTTGGTACGAGCAGTACTTC.

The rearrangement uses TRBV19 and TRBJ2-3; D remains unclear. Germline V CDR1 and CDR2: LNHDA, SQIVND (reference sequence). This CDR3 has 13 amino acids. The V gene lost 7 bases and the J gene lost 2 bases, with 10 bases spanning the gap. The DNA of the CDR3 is TGTGCCAGTACCCCCACTCACACAGATACGCAGTATTTT. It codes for CASTPTHTDTQYF.

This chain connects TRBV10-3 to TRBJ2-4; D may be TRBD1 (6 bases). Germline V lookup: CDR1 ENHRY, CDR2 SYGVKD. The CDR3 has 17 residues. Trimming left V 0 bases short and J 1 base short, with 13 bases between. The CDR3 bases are TGTGCCATCAGTGAGTCGCTAGGGGACATGGCCAAAAACATTCAGTACTTC. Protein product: CAISESLGDMAKNIQYF.

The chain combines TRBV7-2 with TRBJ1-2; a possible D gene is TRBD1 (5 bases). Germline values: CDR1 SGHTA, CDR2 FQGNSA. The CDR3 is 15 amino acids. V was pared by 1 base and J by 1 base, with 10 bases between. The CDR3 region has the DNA TGTGCCAGCAGCTTAGGCTCAGGGAATAACTATGGCTACACCTTC. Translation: CASSLGSGNNYGYTF.

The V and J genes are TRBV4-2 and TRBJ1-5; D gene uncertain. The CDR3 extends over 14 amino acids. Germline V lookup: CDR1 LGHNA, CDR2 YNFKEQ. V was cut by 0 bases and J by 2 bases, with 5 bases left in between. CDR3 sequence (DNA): TGTGCCAGCAGCCAAGATTTAGGCAATCAGCCCCAGCATTTT. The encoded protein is CASSQDLGNQPQHF.

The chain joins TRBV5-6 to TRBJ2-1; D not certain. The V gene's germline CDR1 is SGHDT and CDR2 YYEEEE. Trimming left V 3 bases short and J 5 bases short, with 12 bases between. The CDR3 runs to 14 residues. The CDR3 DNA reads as TGTGCCAGCAGCTCCTACACAGAAAACAATGAGCAGTTCTTC. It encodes CASSSYTENNEQFF.

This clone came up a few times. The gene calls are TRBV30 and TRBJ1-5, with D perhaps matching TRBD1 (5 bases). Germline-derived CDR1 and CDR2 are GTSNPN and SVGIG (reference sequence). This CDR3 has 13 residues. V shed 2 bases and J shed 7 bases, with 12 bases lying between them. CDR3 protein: CAWSSGERQPQHF. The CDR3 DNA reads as TGTGCCTGGAGTTCGGGGGAGCGACAGCCCCAGCATTTT.

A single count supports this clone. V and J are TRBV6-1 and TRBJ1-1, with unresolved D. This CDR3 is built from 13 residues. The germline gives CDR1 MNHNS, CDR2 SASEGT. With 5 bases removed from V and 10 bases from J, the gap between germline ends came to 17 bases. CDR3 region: CASSNTKQHRAFF. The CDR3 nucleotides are TGTGCCAGCAGTAACACTAAACAACACCGAGCTTTCTTT.